Here is one TCR beta chain with its context. This clone's antigen is unknown. No much larger clone exists at a distance of one base, and base qualities are not known. The sample comes from a study of cytotoxic CD8 clonotypes in ibrutinib-treated CLL (dated by TCRdb to 2020 to 2022). Turning to the overall study: The cohort included about 15 treatment-naive and some 10 relapsed/refractory patients; around 18 were IGHV unmutated. On average, each sample yielded around 250,000 productive templates and about 95,000 productive rearrangements. Every remission and progressive disease sample was obtained while ibrutinib was still being received by the patients. Longitudinal samples were obtainable from about 30% of the 86 participants in the trial. Cryopreserved peripheral blood mononuclear cells were collected before treatment, at response, and at either disease progression or sustained remission. Responses were partial in some 24 patients and complete in 2; after median about 70 months follow-up, 14 stayed in remission and 12 progressed. Response samples were taken after a median of approximately a year on treatment, ranging from roughly 6 to 36 months.

Study-level results and caveats: Clonality increased at ibrutinib response, stayed stable in sustained remission, and fell back toward baseline at progression. Public clonotypes were rare and either shrank or stayed stable during treatment, and the rise in clonality at ibrutinib response reflected expansion of private clonotypes. Baseline clonality exceeded that of age-matched healthy donors and correlated strongly with circulating CD8+ T-cell counts. Lymph node repertoires were not examined, and the timing of sampling was not matched between patients in sustained remission and those whose disease progressed.

According to the study, the label for this sample's time point signals: progressive disease on ibrutinib. For TCR beta library preparation, about 2 micrograms of genomic DNA were isolated from cryopreserved PBMCs. High-throughput TCR beta sequencing was performed on longitudinal blood samples from CLL patients receiving ibrutinib monotherapy. The patients were enrolled in a single-center, open-label phase 2 trial of ibrutinib monotherapy. On a MiSeq, deep resolution sequencing aimed for a depth between 1 in 1 million and 1 in 200,000 T cells, with each clonotype covered about 9.9x on average. The immunoSEQ hsTCRB Kit was used to generate TCR beta libraries. As for the original processing: ImmunoSEQ Data Assistant and ImmunoSEQ Analyzer were used for data analysis, and V, D and J genes were assigned according to IMGT definitions. Clonality, with values ranging from 0 to 1, was calculated as one minus the normalized Shannon entropy of productive rearrangement frequencies. Only overrepresented clonotypes making up at least 0.05% of the repertoire of each patient were included in the public clonotype analysis. About a dozen age-matched healthy donor repertoires from immuneACCESS served as clonality controls. This immuneACCESS table, as held by TCRdb, lists in-frame sequences with V and J called but not all clones. Of the missing ones, under half trace to an unresolved V gene in checked studies; the others have no known cause. Clonal size and the V and J genes are those of that table, whereas D and trimming came from the DNA. The sample yields about 40,000 clones; 70% were counted once. The ten most abundant clones make up 9.5% to 13% of the sample.

In the germline V gene (reference sequence), CDR1 corresponds to MNHEY and CDR2 to SMNVEV. The CDR3 has 13 amino acids, counting the end cysteine and phenylalanine. Just CDR3 DNA is preserved here, 39 bases in frame from base 1. Trimming costs V 4 bases and J 3 bases, and their ends lie 10 bases apart. This sequence uses TRBV27 and TRBJ2-7, with a tentative D gene TRBD2 over 5 matching bases. Sequencing was performed on PBMCs, taken at disease progression, from a patient treated with ibrutinib. The receptor was isolated from a human donor with chronic lymphocytic leukemia. The CDR3 loop reads CASSWRLNYEQYF. The DNA is TGTGCCAGCAGTTGGAGGCTGAACTACGAGCAGTACTTC.